One sample yielded the 10 T cell receptor beta chains listed below, sequenced in a study of blood T cell repertoires in COVID-19. Some clones are missing from TCRdb's copy, which holds only in-frame ones; the method was immunoSEQ multiplex PCR. The data show about 120,000 clones, with 70% to 85% seen just once and approximately 4.5% held by the top ten. Sequencing was done on a sample of peripheral blood. Receptor source: a woman in her 70s with acute or convalescent COVID-19.

CDR3 DNA sequence: TGTGCCAGCAGCTTAGAGCAGGGCCCAAACTATGGCTACACCTTC. It specifies CASSLEQGPNYGYTF. This chain uses TRBV7-2 with TRBJ1-2; tentatively, D is TRBD1 (5 bases). CDR1 and CDR2 (germline): SGHTA, FQGNSA. There are 15 residues in the CDR3. Trimming took 1 base from V and 2 from J, leaving 11 bases between them.

CDR3: CASSFTASNTEAFF. CDR3 bases: TGTGCCAGCAGTTTTACAGCTTCCAACACTGAAGCTTTCTTT. The V and J genes are TRBV6-5 and TRBJ1-1; D is ambiguous. The CDR3 extends over 14 amino acids. Per germline, CDR1 MNHEY and CDR2 SVGAGI. V lost 4 bases, J lost 2 bases, and 11 bases lay in between.

The V gene is TRBV20-1, the J gene TRBJ1-2; TRBD1 aligns across 7 bases. Germline V gene lookup returns CDR1 DFQATT and CDR2 SNEGSKA (reference sequence). J was trimmed by 6 bases and V by 5 bases; bases with no gene match: 3. This CDR3 region has 11 residues. In DNA, the CDR3 is TGCAGTGCTGCAACAGGGGATGGCTACACCTTC. Translated, it gives CSAATGDGYTF.

V is TRBV30 and J is TRBJ2-3; tentatively, D is TRBD2 (7 bases). Germline assignment: CDR1 GTSNPN and CDR2 SVGIG (reference sequence). The CDR3 sequence is 15 residues long. V was cut by 2 bases and J by 1 base, with 13 bases left in between. CDR3 sequence: CAWSMWGGRTDTQYF. The CDR3 DNA follows: TGTGCCTGGAGTATGTGGGGGGGCCGCACAGATACGCAGTATTTT.

The CDR3 coding sequence is TGTGCCAGCAGTGTAGCCGGTGACTATGGCTACACCTTC. It specifies CASSVAGDYGYTF. The J gene is TRBJ1-2, the V gene TRBV2; no clear D. The ends were cut back, 4 bases at V and 3 bases at J, with 9 bases in the middle. CDR3 length: 13 residues. Looked up from germline, CDR1 is SNHLY and CDR2 is FYNNEI. The full variable domain, its missing parts supplied by reference TRBV2 and TRBJ1-2, is EPEVTQTPSHQVTQMGQEVILRCVPISNHLYFYWYRQILGQKVEFLVSFYNNEISEKSEIFDDQFSVERPDGSNFTLKIRSTKLEDSAMYFCASSVAGDYGYTFGSGTRLTVV.

The chain is built from TRBV4-3 and TRBJ2-7; TRBD2 matches at 8 bases. The junction had 1 base not matched to a gene; V was cut back by 0 bases and J by 6 bases. CDR1 LGHNA and CDR2 YSLEER come from the germline V gene. The CDR3 consists of 13 residues. The CDR3 sequence is CASSQELAAEQYF. The CDR3 DNA reads as TGCGCCAGCAGCCAAGAACTAGCGGCCGAGCAGTACTTC.

This chain connects TRBV2 to TRBJ2-7; 7 bases align to TRBD1. With 7 bases clipped from V and 4 bases from J, the junction kept 13 bases outside the gene matches. Germline V gives CDR1 SNHLY, CDR2 FYNNEI. The CDR3 spans 15 residues. In DNA, the CDR3 is TGTGCCAGCACCCAGAACACAGGGGTAGAATACGAGCAGTACTTC. It specifies CASTQNTGVEYEQYF. The full variable domain, in which reference TRBV2 and TRBJ2-7 provide the parts outside the CDR3, is EPEVTQTPSHQVTQMGQEVILRCVPISNHLYFYWYRQILGQKVEFLVSFYNNEISEKSEIFDDQFSVERPDGSNFTLKIRSTKLEDSAMYFCASTQNTGVEYEQYFGPGTRLTVT.

This chain links TRBV5-6 with TRBJ2-3; perhaps TRBD1 as D (5 bases). Germline V gene data show CDR1 as SGHDT and CDR2 as YYEEEE. V lost 0 bases and J lost 1, with 12 bases in between. The CDR3 sequence is 16 residues long. Here the CDR3 DNA reads TGTGCCAGCAGCTTGGGCAGGGCAAAAGGCACAGATACGCAGTATTTT. Amino acid sequence: CASSLGRAKGTDTQYF.

The chain recombines TRBV11-2 with TRBJ1-2, with 8 bases identical to TRBD1. Germline CDR1 and CDR2: SGHAT and FQNNGV. The CDR3 consists of 13 residues. J lost 7 bases, V lost 4 bases, and 5 bases had no gene match. CDR3 DNA: TGTGCCAGCAGCTCGACAGGGGCCTTTGGCTACACCTTC. It encodes CASSSTGAFGYTF.

This clone was found a few times. The CDR3 is CASSLNPGQGAEGYTF. The CDR3 region has the DNA TGTGCCAGCAGCTTAAACCCGGGACAGGGGGCCGAGGGCTACACCTTC. This rearrangement joins TRBV7-2 to TRBJ1-2; 12 nucleotides match TRBD1. Germline CDR1 reads SGHTA; CDR2 reads FQGNSA. The CDR3 is 16 residues long. Losses at the gene ends were 2 bases for V and 8 bases for J; bases not matched to a gene: 9.